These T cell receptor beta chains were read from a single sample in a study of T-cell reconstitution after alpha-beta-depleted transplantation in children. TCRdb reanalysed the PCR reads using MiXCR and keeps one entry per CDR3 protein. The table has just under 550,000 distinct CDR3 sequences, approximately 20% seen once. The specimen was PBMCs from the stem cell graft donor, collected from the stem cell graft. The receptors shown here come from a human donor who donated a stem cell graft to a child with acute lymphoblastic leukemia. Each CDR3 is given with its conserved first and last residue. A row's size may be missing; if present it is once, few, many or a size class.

CATSTRAGPGNTIYF | TRBJ1-3 | TRBV15 | NA
CASSLAGLAGGIRETQYF | TRBJ2-5 | TRBV5-1 | few
CASSELGDPRQPQHF | TRBJ1-5 | TRBV2 | NA
CASSLTGQGSVRGTQYF | TRBJ2-3 | TRBV7-3 | NA
CASSLGASEAGELFF | TRBJ2-2 | TRBV12-3/TRBV12-4 | NA
CASSYTSQYEQYF | TRBJ2-7 | TRBV6-5 | few
CASSFDMNTEAFF | TRBJ1-1 | TRBV5-1 | many
CASTFLGTGAYGYTF | TRBJ1-2 | TRBV7-2 | few
CSVAQRQETQYF | TRBJ2-5 | TRBV29-1 | few
CASSPQGLAVADTQYF | TRBJ2-3 | TRBV18 | few
CASSFPGVQYGYTF | TRBJ1-2 | TRBV5-1 | few
CASSLQVAGDEQFF | TRBJ2-1 | TRBV4-1 | many
CASSPRGGLGNEQFF | TRBJ2-1 | TRBV7-9 | few
CASSLRGPTYEQYF | TRBJ2-7 | TRBV27 | few
CASSRGGSRELFF | TRBJ2-2 | TRBV7-2 | few
CASSDRSGEDTQYF | TRBJ2-3 | TRBV5-1 | NA
CASSSGLSGDGYTF | TRBJ1-2 | TRBV12-3/TRBV12-4 | few
CASSLTRTNTEAFF | TRBJ1-1 | TRBV7-9 | NA
CASSIAGTGDNEQFF | TRBJ2-1 | TRBV19 | few
CASSEYMAGADTQYF | TRBJ2-3 | TRBV25-1 | few
CASSQETASNEKLFF | TRBJ1-4 | TRBV5-1 | NA
CATSRDNGGLYGYTF | TRBJ1-2 | TRBV15 | few
CSAPMGAGDNTEAFF | TRBJ1-1 | TRBV20-1 | NA
CSAQDSIGQYF | TRBJ2-7 | TRBV29-1 | once
CASSEGLAGPQETQYF | TRBJ2-5 | TRBV2 | few